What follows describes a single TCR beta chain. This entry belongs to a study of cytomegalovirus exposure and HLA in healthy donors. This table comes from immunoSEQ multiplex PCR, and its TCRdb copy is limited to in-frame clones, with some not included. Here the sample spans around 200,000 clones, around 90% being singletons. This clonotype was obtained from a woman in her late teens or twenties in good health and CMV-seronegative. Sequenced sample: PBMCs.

This chain's CDR3 is CASSLGFDLTYEQYF. The CDR3 coding sequence is TGTGCCAGCAGCTTAGGTTTCGACTTAACCTACGAGCAGTACTTC. J is TRBJ2-7 and V is TRBV11-2; D ambiguous. CDR3 length: 15 amino acids. V shed 1 base and J shed 2 bases, with 12 bases lying between them. Germline CDR1 is SGHAT and CDR2 is FQNNGV.